This T cell receptor (delta chain) appears in the sequencing data of a study of Vδ1+ human thymocytes. Whole-study findings and limits: Thymic TRG and TRD repertoires appeared highly polyclonal, with Gaussian CDR3 length distributions.

RNA was extracted from the cells and then reverse transcribed. Pooled V-gene forward primers with one constant-region reverse primer generated the CDR3 amplicons by multiplex PCR. TCRdb used CATT to re-call clones from the multiplex PCR reads. The data contain around 76,000 delta-chain clones, 30% to 45% of them singletons. The trim removed 0 bases at V and 1 base at J, leaving 39 bases unmatched. Germline values: CDR1 TSWWSYY, CDR2 QGS. This CDR3 has 28 residues. Concerning this clone: Antigen: not known.

The source of this sequence is a boy younger than two who had congenital heart surgery. The J gene is TRDJ1, the V gene TRDV1; 9 bases are a match to TRDD3. The sample consisted of Vdelta1+ gamma-delta thymocytes from the thymus. Subset indicated: FACS-sorted CD3+ TCRalphabeta- TCRVdelta1+ TCRVdelta2- thymocytes. CDR3 amino acids: CALGELRIPTGLTPRRATGGVSTDKLIF. The DNA for the CDR3 is TGTGCTCTTGGGGAACTAAGAATCCCTACCGGGCTGACTCCACGCCGGGCTACTGGGGGAGTTTCCACCGATAAACTCATCTTT.